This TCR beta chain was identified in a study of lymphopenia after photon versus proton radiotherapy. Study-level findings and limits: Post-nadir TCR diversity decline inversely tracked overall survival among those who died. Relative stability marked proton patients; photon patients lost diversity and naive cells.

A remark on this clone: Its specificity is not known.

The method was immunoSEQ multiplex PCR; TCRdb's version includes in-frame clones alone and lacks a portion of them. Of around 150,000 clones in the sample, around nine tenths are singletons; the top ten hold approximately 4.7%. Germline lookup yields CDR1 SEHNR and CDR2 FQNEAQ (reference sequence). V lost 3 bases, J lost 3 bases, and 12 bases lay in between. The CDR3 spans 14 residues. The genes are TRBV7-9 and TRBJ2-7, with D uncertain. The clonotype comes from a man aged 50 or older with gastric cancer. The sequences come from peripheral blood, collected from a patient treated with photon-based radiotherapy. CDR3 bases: TGTGCCAGCAGCTTTGACCTTAAAAGCTACGAGCAGTACTTC. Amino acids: CASSFDLKSYEQYF.